This T cell receptor (beta chain) is from a study of cytomegalovirus exposure and HLA in healthy donors. General study results and limits: Accurate predictions that matched the HLA-A and HLA-B alleles of most subjects were reportedly made from TCR beta sequences. The study labeled roughly 160 TCR beta chains cytomegalovirus-associated.

V shed 7 bases and J 7 bases; nucleotides not matched to a gene: 7. Germline V lookup: CDR1 MNHNY, CDR2 SVGAGI (reference sequence). The CDR3 is made up of 14 amino acids. With regard to this clone: Its antigen is as yet unknown.

In the PCR, 60 Vbeta and 13 Jbeta primers were used. TCRdb's copy holds only in-frame clones and misses some; the assay was immunoSEQ multiplex PCR. The sample includes almost 40,000 clones. This sequence originates from a woman aged 30 to 39 in good health and CMV-seropositive. The sample consisted of PBMCs. The chain has TRBV6-6 and TRBJ1-6, with TRBD1 matching 7 bases. Here the CDR3 reads CASKGTVLNSPLHF. The DNA of the CDR3 is TGTGCCAGCAAGGGGACAGTTTTGAATTCACCCCTCCACTTT.